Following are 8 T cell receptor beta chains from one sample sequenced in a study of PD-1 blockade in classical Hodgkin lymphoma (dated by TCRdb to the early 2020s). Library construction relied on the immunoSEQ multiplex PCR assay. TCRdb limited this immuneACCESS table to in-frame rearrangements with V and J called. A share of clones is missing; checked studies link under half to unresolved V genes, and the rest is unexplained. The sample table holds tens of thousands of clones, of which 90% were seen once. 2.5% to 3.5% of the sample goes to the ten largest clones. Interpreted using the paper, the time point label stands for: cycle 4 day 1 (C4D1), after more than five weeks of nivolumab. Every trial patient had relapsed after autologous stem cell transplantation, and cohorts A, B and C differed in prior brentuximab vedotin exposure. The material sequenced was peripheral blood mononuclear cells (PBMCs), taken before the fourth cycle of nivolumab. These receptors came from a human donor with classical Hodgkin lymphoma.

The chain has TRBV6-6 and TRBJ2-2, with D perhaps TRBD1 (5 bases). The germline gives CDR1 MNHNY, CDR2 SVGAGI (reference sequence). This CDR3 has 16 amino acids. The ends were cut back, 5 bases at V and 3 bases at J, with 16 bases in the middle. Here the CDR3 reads CASSSLRQGDTGELFF. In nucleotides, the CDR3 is TGTGCCAGCAGTAGTCTCCGGCAGGGCGACACCGGGGAGCTGTTTTTT.

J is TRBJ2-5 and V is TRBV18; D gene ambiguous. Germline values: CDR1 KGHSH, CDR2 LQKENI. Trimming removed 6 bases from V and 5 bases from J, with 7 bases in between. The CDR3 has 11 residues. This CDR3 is CASSLGETQYF. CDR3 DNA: TGTGCCAGCTCCTTAGGGGAGACCCAGTACTTC.

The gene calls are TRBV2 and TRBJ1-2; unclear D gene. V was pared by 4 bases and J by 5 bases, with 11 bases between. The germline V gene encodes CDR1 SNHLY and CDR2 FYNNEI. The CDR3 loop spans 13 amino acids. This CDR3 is CASSVRTGYGYTF. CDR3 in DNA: TGTGCCAGCAGTGTTAGGACTGGGTATGGCTACACCTTC.

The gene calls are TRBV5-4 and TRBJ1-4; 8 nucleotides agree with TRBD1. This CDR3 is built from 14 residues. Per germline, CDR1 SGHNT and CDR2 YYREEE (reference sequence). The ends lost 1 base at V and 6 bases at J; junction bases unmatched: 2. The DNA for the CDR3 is TGTGCCAGCAGCTTGACAGGGGGGGATGAAAAACTGTTTTTT. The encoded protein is CASSLTGGDEKLFF.

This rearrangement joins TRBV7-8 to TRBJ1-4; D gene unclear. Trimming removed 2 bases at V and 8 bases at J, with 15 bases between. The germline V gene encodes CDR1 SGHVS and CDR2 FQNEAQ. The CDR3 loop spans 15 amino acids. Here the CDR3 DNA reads TGTGCCAGCAGCTTACTGGGGTCCCGTGGGGAAAAACTGTTTTTT. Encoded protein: CASSLLGSRGEKLFF.

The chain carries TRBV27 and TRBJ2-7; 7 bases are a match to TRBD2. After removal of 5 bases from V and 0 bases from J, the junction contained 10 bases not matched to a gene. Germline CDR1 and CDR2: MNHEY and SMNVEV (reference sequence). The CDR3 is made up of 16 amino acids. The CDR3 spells CASSRSPSGISYEQYF. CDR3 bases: TGTGCCAGCAGTAGGTCCCCTAGCGGAATCTCCTACGAGCAGTACTTC.

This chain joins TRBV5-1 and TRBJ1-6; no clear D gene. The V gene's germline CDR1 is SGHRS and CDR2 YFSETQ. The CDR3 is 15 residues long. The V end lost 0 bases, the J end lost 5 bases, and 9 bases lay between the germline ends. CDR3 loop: CASSLVGSHNSPLHF. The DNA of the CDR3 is TGCGCCAGCAGCTTGGTGGGCAGCCATAATTCACCCCTCCACTTT.

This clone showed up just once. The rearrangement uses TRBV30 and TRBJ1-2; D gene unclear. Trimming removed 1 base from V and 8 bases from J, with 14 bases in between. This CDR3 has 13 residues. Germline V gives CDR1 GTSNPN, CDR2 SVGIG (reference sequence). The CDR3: CAWSESTIQGYTF. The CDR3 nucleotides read TGTGCCTGGAGTGAGTCGACAATCCAAGGCTACACCTTC.